This TCR beta chain stems from a study of Ad26.COV2.S vaccination and SARS-CoV-2 variants. Turning to the study itself: Into the muscle, Ad26.COV2.S was dosed once or twice, 56 days apart. Study-wide results and limits: Post-vaccination spike-specific CD8+ and CD4+ T cell responses reportedly had substantial breadth. Whether participants received vaccine or placebo, their non-spike TCR breadth was similar.

Germline V CDR1 and CDR2: SGHAT, FQNNGV. The CDR3 is made up of 15 amino acids. Trimming removed 4 bases from V and 5 bases from J; junction bases left unmatched: 8. Treatment reported: approximately 18 received Ad26.COV2.S at low or high dose, single or two shots; about 5 received placebo; per-sample allocation not given. Sampling took place 63 days after the first vaccine or placebo injection. Vaccination used an Ad26 vector expressing Wuhan-strain SARS-CoV-2 spike. As concerns this clone: Its matching antigen is unknown.

Repertoires were generated with immunoSEQ multiplex PCR, while TCRdb's copy carries only in-frame clones and drops some. The repertoire holds approximately 300,000 clones, around 84% seen once, with more than 1.5% in the top ten. The chain links TRBV11-2 to TRBJ2-3; TRBD2 agrees at 8 bases. The source material was peripheral blood, sampled in a trial of Ad26.COV2.S vaccine versus placebo. The sequence was collected from a person between 18 and 65 years old who received the Ad26.COV2.S COVID-19 vaccine or a placebo. CDR3 nucleotide sequence: TGTGCCAGCAGCTACGGGGGCGCGGGAGGAGATACGCAGTATTTT. Protein sequence: CASSYGGAGGDTQYF.